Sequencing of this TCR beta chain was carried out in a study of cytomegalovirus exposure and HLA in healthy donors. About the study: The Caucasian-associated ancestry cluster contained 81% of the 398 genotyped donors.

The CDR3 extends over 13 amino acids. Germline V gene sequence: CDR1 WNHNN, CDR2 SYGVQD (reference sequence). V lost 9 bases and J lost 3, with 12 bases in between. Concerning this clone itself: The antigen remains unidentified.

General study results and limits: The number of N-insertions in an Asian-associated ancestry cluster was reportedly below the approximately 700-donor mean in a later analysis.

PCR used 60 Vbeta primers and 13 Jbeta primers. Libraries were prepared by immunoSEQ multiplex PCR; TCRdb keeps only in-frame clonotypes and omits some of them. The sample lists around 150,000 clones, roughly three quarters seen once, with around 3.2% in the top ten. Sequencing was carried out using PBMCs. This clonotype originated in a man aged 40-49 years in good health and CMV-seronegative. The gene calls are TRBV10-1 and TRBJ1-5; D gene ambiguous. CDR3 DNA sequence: TGCGCCAGTCAAGACAAGACCAATCAGCCCCAGCATTTT. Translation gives CASQDKTNQPQHF.